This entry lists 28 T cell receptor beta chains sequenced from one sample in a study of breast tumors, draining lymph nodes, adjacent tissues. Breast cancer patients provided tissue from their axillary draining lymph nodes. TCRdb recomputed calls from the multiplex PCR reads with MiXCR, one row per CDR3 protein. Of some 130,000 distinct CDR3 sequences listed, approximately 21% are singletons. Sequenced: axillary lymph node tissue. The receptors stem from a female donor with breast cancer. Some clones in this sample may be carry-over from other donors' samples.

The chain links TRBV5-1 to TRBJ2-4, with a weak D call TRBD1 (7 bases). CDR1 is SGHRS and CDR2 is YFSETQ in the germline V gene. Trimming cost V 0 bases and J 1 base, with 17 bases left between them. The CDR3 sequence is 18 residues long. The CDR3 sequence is CASSLDWTSGGAKNIQYF. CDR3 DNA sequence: TGCGCCAGCAGCTTGGACTGGACCTCAGGGGGGGCCAAAAACATTCAGTACTTC.

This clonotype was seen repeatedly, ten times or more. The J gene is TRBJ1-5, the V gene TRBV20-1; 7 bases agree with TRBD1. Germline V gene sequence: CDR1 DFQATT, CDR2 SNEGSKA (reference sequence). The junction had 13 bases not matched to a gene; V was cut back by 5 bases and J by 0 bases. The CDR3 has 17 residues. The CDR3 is CSAPRDRKTYSNQPQHF. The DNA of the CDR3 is TGCAGTGCTCCCCGGGACAGAAAAACCTATAGCAATCAGCCCCAGCATTTT.

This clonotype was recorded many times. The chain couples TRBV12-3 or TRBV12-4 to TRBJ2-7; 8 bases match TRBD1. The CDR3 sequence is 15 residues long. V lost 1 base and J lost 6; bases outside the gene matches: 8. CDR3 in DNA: TGTGCCAGCAGTTTAGGGACAGGGCGACCCTCCGAGCAGTACTTC. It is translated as CASSLGTGRPSEQYF.

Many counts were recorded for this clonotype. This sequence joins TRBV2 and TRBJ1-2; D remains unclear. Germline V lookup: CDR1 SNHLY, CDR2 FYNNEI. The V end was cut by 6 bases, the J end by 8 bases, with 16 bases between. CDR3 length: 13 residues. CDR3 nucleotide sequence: TGTGCCAGCAGAGCCGGGCCTTTGAGGGGCTACACCTTC. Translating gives CASRAGPLRGYTF.

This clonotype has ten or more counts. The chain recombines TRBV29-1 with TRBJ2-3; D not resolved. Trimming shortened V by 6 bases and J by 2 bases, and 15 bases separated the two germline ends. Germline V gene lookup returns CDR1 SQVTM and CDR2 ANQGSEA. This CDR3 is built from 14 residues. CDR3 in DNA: TGCAGCGTCGTAGTCTATACCCCCACAGATACGCAGTATTTT. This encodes CSVVVYTPTDTQYF.

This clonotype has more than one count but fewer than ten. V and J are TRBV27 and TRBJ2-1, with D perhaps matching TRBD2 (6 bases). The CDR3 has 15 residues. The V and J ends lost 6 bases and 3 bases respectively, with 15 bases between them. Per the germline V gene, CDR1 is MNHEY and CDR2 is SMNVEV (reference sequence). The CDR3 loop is CASSPGRGDYNEQFF. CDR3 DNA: TGTGCCAGCAGCCCCGGGAGAGGGGACTACAATGAGCAGTTCTTC.

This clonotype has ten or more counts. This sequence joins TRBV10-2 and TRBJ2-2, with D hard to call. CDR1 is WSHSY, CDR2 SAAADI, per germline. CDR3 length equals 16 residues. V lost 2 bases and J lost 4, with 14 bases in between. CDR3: CASSERATRSTGELFF. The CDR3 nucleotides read TGCGCCAGCAGTGAGAGGGCGACGCGAAGCACCGGGGAGCTGTTTTTT.

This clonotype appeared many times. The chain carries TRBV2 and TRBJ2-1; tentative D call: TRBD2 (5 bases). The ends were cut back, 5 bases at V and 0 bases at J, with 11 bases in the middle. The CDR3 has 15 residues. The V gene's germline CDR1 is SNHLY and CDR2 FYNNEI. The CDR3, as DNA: TGTGCCAGCAGTTCCGGGATGGGCTCCTACAATGAGCAGTTCTTC. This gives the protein CASSSGMGSYNEQFF.

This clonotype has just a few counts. Here the CDR3 reads CASSLGSRGETQYF. The CDR3 nucleotides read TGTGCCAGTAGTCTGGGGTCGAGGGGGGAGACCCAGTACTTC. This chain links TRBV19 with TRBJ2-5; possibly TRBD1 for D (6 bases). V lost 5 bases to trimming and J lost 5 bases, with 15 bases between them. CDR1 is LNHDA, CDR2 SQIVND, per germline (reference sequence). CDR3 length: 14 amino acids. Combining the CDR3 with reference TRBV19 and TRBJ2-5 gives the whole variable domain DGGITQSPKYLFRKEGQNVTLSCEQNLNHDAMYWYRQDPGQGLRLIYYSQIVNDFQKGDIAEGYSVSREKKESFPLTVTSAQKNPTAFYLCASSLGSRGETQYFGPGTRLLVL.

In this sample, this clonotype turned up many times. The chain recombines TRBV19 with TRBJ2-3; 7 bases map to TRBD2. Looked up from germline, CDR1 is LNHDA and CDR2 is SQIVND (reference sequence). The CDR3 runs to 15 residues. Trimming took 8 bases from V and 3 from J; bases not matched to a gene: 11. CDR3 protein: CASSSTGSGTDTQYF. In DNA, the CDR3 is TGTGCCAGTTCCTCGACGGGTAGCGGGACAGATACGCAGTATTTT. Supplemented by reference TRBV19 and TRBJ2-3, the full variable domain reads DGGITQSPKYLFRKEGQNVTLSCEQNLNHDAMYWYRQDPGQGLRLIYYSQIVNDFQKGDIAEGYSVSREKKESFPLTVTSAQKNPTAFYLCASSSTGSGTDTQYFGPGTRLTVL.

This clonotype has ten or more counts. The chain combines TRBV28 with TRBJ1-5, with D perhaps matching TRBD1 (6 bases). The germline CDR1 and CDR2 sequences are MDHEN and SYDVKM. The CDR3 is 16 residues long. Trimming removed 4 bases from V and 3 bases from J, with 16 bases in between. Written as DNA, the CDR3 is TGTGCCAGCAGTTATTCGGGACAAAGCCTCAATCAGCCCCAGCATTTT. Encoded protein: CASSYSGQSLNQPQHF.

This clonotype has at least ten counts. The CDR3 region has the DNA TGTGCCAGCAGCTACCAACTAGCGGGATTGACAGATACGCAGTATTTT. Translated, it gives CASSYQLAGLTDTQYF. This rearrangement joins TRBV7-2 to TRBJ2-3, with 10 positions matching TRBD2. CDR1 and CDR2 (germline): SGHTA, FQGNSA. This CDR3 has 16 residues. V lost 4 bases, J lost 3 bases, and 7 bases stayed unmatched.

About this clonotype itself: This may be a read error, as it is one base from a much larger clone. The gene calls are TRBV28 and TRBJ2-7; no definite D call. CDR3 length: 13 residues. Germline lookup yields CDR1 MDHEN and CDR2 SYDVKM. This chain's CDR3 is CASSLSGRNEQCF. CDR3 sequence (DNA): TGTGCCAGCAGTTTATCCGGGCGGAACGAGCAGTGCTTC.

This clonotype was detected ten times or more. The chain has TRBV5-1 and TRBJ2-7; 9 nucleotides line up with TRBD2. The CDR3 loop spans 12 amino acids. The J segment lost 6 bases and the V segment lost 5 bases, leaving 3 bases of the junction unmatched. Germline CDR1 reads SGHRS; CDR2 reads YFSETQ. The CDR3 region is CASSTSGLEQYF. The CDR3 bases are TGCGCCAGCAGTACTAGCGGGCTCGAGCAGTACTTC. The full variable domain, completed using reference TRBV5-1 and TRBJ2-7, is KAGVTQTPRYLIKTRGQQVTLSCSPISGHRSVSWYQQTPGQGLQFLFEYFSETQRNKGNFPGRFSGRQFSNSRSEMNVSTLELGDSALYLCASSTSGLEQYFGPGTRLTVT.

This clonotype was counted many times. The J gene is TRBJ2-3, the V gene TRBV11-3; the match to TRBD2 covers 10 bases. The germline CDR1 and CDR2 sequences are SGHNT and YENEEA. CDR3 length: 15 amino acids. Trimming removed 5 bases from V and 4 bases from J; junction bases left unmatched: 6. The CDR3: CASSPSGSGADTQYF. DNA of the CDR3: TGTGCCAGCAGCCCTAGCGGGAGCGGCGCAGATACGCAGTATTTT.

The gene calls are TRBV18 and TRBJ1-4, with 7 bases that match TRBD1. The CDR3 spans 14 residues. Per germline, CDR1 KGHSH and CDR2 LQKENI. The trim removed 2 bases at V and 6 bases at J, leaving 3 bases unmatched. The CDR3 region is CASSPGTEYEKLFF. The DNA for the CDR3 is TGTGCCAGCTCACCAGGGACAGAGTATGAAAAACTGTTTTTT.

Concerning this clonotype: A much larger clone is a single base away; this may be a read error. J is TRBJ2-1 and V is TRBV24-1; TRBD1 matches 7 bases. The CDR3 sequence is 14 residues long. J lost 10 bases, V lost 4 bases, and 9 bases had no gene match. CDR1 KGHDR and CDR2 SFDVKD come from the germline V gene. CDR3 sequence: CATSEGNRGGEQFF. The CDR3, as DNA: TGTGCCACCAGTGAGGGGAACAGGGGTGGGGAGCAGTTCTTC.

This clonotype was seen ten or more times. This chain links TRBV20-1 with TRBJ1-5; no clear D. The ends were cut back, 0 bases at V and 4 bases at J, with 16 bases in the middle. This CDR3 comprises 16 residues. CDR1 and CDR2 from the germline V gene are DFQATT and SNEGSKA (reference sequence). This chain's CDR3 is CSAREVGSLGNQPQHF. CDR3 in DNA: TGCAGTGCTAGAGAAGTTGGGTCCCTTGGGAATCAGCCCCAGCATTTT.

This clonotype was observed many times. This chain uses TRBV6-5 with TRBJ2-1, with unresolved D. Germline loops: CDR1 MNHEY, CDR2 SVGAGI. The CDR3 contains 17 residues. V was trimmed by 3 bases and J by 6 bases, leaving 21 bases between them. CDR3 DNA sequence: TGTGCCAGCAGTTATGGGTCGTTTAGGGTGCTGCCCAATGAGCAGTTCTTC. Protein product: CASSYGSFRVLPNEQFF.

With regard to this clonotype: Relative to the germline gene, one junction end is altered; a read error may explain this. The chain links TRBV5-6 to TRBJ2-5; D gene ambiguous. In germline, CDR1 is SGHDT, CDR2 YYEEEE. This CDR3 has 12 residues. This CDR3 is CASSLSQEAQYF. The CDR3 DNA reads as TGTGCCAGCAGCTTGTCTCAAGAGGCCCAGTACTTC.

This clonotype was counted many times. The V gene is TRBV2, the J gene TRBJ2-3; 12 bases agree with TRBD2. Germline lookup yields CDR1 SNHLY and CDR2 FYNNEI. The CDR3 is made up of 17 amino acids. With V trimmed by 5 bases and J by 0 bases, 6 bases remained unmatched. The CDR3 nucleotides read TGTGCCAGCAGTTTTAGGACTAGCGGGACGAGCACAGATACGCAGTATTTT. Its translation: CASSFRTSGTSTDTQYF.

The CDR3 is CASSPSDQPQHF. Written as DNA, the CDR3 is TGTGCCAGCTCACCTAGTGATCAGCCCCAGCATTTT. The chain recombines TRBV18 with TRBJ1-5; D not certain. Germline CDR1 reads KGHSH; CDR2 reads LQKENI. The CDR3 is made up of 12 amino acids. The V and J ends lost 3 bases and 5 bases respectively, with 5 bases between them. Variable domain in full (rest from reference TRBV18 and TRBJ1-5): NAGVMQNPRHLVRRRGQEARLRCSPMKGHSHVYWYRQLPEEGLKFMVYLQKENIIDESGMPKERFSAEFPKEGPSILRIQQVVRGDSAAYFCASSPSDQPQHFGDGTRLSIL.

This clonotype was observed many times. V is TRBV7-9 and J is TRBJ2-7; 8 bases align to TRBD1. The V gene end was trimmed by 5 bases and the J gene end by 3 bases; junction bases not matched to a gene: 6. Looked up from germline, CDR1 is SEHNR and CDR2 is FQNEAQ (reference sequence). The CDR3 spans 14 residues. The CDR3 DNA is TGTGCCAGCAGCCTGGACAGGGCTAGCTACGAGCAGTACTTC. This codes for CASSLDRASYEQYF.

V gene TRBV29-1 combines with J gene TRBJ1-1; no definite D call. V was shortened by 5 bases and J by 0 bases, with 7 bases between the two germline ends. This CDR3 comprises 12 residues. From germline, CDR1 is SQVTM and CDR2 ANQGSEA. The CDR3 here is CSVQLMNTEAFF. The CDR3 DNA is TGCAGCGTTCAGCTGATGAACACTGAAGCTTTCTTT.

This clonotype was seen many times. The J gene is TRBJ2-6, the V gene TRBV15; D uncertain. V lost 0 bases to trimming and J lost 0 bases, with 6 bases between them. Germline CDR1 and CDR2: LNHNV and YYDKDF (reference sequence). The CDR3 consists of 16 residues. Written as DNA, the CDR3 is TGTGCCACCAGCAGAGATCTTCTCTCTGGGGCCAACGTCCTGACTTTC. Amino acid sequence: CATSRDLLSGANVLTF.

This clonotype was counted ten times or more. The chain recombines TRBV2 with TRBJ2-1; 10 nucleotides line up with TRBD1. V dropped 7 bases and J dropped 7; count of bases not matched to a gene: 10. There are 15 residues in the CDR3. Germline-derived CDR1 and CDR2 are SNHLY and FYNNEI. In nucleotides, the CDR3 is TGTGCCAGCACGTTTGGGACAGGGGCAGGAAATGAGCAGTTCTTC. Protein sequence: CASTFGTGAGNEQFF.

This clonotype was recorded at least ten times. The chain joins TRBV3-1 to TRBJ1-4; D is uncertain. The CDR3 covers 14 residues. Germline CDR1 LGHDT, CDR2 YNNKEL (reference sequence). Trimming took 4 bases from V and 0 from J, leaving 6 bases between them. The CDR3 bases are TGTGCCAGCAGCCCCCCGGCAACTAATGAAAAACTGTTTTTT. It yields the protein CASSPPATNEKLFF.

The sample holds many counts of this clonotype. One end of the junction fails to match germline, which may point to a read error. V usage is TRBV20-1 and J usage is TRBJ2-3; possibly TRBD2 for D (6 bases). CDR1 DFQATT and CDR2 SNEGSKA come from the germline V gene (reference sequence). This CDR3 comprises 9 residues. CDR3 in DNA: TGCAGTGCTTCGCGCGGGACTCTTTTT. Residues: CSASRGTLF.